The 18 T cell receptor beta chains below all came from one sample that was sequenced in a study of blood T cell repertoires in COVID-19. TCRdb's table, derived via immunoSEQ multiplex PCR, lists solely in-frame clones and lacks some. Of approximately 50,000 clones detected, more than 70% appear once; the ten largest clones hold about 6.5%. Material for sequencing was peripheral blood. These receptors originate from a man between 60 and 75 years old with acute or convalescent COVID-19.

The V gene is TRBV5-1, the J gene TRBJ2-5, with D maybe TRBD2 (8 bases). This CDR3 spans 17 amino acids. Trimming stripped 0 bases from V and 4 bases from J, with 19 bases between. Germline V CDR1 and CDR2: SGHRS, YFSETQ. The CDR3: CASSLDRGPAGGETQYF. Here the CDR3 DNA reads TGCGCCAGCAGCTTGGACAGGGGCCCCGCGGGAGGAGAGACCCAGTACTTC.

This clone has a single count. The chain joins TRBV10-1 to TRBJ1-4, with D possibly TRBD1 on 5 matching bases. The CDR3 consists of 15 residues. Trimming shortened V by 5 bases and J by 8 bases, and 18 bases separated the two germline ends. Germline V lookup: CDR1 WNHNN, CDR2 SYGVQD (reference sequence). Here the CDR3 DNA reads TGCGCCAGCAGTAGATCCGGGACGGAGGGAGAAAAACTGTTTTTT. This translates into CASSRSGTEGEKLFF.

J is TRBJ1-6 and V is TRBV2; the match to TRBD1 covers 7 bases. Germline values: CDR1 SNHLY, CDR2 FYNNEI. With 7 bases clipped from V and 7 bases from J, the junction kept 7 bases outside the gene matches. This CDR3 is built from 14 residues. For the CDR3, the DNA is TGTGCCAGCAACATAGGGGGCGCAAATTCACCCCTCCACTTT. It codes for CASNIGGANSPLHF.

CDR3 sequence reads: CASSSSSQGVYEQYF. The CDR3 coding sequence is TGTGCCAGCAGCTCCTCCTCACAGGGTGTATACGAGCAGTACTTC. The V call is TRBV7-6, the J call TRBJ2-7, with a weak D call TRBD1 (6 bases). CDR1 and CDR2 (germline): SGHVS, FNYEAQ. CDR3 size: 15 residues. Trimming stripped 4 bases from V and 4 bases from J, with 17 bases between.

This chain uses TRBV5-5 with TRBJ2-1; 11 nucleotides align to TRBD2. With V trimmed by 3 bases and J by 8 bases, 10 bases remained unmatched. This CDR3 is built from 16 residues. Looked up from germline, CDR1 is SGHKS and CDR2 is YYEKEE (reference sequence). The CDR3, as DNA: TGTGCCAGCAGCTCGATTAGCGGGAGGGTGGAAGATGAGCAGTTCTTC. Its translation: CASSSISGRVEDEQFF.

CDR3 DNA sequence: TGTGCCAGTAGCTGGGACAGGGGATCCAATCAGCCCCAGCATTTT. Protein product: CASSWDRGSNQPQHF. The chain couples TRBV19 to TRBJ1-5; 10 bases align to TRBD1. The CDR3 is 15 residues long. Trimming took 6 bases from V and 3 from J; bases not matched to a gene: 5. Germline CDR1 LNHDA, CDR2 SQIVND (reference sequence).

The CDR3 DNA sequence: TGTGCCACCAGTGATTTTTGGGGGACTAGCGGGACCGATACGCAGTATTTT. Translation: CATSDFWGTSGTDTQYF. The chain links TRBV24-1 to TRBJ2-3; 13 positions match TRBD2. In germline, CDR1 is KGHDR, CDR2 SFDVKD. The length of the CDR3 is 17 residues. Trimming cost V 1 base and J 6 bases; bases outside gene matches: 6.

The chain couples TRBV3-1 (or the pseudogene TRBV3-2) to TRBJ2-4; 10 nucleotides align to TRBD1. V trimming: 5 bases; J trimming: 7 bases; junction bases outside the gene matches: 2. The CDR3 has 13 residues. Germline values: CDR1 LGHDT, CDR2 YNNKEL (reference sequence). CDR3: CASSWTGGNIQYF. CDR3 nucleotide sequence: TGTGCCAGCAGCTGGACAGGGGGTAACATTCAGTACTTC.

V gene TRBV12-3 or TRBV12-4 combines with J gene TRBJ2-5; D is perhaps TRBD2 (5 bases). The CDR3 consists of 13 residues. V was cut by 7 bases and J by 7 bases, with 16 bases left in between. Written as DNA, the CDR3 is TGTGCCAGCACCTTCCGTGAGGGCGGGACCCAGTACTTC. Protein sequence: CASTFREGGTQYF.

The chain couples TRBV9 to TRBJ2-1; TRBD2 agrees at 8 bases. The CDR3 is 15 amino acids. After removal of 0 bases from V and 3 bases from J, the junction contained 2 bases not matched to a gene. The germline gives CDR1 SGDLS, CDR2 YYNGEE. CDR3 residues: CASSVDTSGYNEQFF. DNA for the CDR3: TGTGCCAGCAGCGTAGATACTAGCGGCTACAATGAGCAGTTCTTC.

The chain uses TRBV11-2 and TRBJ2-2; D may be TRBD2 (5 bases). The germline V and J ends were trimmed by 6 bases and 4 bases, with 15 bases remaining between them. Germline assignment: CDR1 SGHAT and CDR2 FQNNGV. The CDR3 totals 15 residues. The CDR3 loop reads CASRSLRVGTGELFF. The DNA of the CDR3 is TGTGCCAGCAGGTCGCTGAGGGTCGGCACCGGGGAGCTGTTTTTT.

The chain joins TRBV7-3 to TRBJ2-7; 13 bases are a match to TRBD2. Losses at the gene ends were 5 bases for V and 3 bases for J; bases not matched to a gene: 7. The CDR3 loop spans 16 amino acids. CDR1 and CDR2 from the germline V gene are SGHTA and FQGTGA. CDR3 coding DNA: TGTGCCAGCAGCCCGCAGGGGACTAGCGGGAACTACGAGCAGTACTTC. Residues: CASSPQGTSGNYEQYF.

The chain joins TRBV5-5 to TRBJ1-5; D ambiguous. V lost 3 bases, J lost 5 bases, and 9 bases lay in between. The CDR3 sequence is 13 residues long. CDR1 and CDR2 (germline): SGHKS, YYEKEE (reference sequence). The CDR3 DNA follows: TGTGCCAGCAGCTCGGTTGCGGATCAGCCCCAGCATTTT. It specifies CASSSVADQPQHF.

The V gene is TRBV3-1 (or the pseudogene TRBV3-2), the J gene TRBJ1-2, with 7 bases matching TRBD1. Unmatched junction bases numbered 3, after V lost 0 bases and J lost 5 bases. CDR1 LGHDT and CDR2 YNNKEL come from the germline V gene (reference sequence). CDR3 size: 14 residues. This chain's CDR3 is CASSQEQGMYGYTF. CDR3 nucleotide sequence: TGTGCCAGCAGCCAAGAACAGGGGATGTATGGCTACACCTTC.

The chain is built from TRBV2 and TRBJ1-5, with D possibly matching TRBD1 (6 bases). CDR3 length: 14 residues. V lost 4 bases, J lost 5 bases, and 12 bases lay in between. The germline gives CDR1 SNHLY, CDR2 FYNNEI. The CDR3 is CASSGGQLYQPQHF. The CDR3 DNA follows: TGTGCCAGCAGTGGAGGACAGTTGTATCAGCCCCAGCATTTT.

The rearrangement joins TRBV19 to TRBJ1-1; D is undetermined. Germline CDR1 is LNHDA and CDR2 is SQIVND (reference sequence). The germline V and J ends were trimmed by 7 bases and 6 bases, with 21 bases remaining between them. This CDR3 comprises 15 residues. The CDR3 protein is CASNQRTIRVAEAFF. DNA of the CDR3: TGTGCCAGTAACCAGCGAACTATCCGGGTCGCTGAAGCTTTCTTT.

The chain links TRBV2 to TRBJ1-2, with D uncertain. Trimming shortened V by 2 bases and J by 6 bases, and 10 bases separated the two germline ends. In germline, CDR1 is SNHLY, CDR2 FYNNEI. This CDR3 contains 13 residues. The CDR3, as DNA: TGTGCCAGCAGTGAACAACTCGCCAATGGCTACACCTTC. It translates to CASSEQLANGYTF.

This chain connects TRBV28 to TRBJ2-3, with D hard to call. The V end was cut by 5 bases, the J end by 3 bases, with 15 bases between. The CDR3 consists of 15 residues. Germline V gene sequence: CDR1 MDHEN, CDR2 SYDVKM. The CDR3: CASSRLPSGTDTQYF. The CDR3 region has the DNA TGTGCCAGCAGTCGACTCCCGAGTGGGACAGATACGCAGTATTTT.